A single sample gave rise to the 3 T cell receptor beta chains below, sequenced in a study of long-term antiretroviral therapy in people with HIV. At survey level, the immunoSEQ assay was run in its v3.0 version. Profiling relied on immunoSEQ multiplex PCR, and the TCRdb table lists in-frame clones only, not all of them. Of 25,000 to 35,000 clones listed, more than 60% are singletons. Sequences were derived from unsorted PBMCs, sampled 3.1 years after starting antiretroviral therapy. These receptors were taken from a woman aged 50 to 60 with HIV.

This sequence joins TRBV6-1 and TRBJ1-1; D is undetermined. The germline gives CDR1 MNHNS, CDR2 SASEGT. The CDR3 totals 14 residues. V dropped 3 bases and J dropped 5 bases, with 13 bases sitting between them. Here the CDR3 DNA reads TGTGCCAGCAGTGATATTGGGGTAAATACTGAAGCTTTCTTT. It is translated as CASSDIGVNTEAFF.

The genes are TRBV10-1 and TRBJ2-7; weak D call: TRBD1 (5 bases). Germline V gene data show CDR1 as WNHNN and CDR2 as SYGVQD (reference sequence). Trimming left V 7 bases short and J 3 bases short, with 13 bases between. This CDR3 region has 13 residues. The CDR3, as DNA: TGCGCCAGCACAGACAGAGCCCTCTACGAGCAGTACGTC. Translating gives CASTDRALYEQYV.

CDR3 sequence (DNA): TGTGCCAGCAGACCCCCCGGGACTTCGACGGGGACCCAGTACTTC. It codes for CASRPPGTSTGTQYF. The chain couples TRBV6-5 to TRBJ2-5; the D gene is possibly TRBD2 (6 bases). The CDR3 contains 15 residues. Per germline, CDR1 MNHEY and CDR2 SVGAGI. Trimming pared 6 bases from V and 7 bases from J, leaving 21 bases between.